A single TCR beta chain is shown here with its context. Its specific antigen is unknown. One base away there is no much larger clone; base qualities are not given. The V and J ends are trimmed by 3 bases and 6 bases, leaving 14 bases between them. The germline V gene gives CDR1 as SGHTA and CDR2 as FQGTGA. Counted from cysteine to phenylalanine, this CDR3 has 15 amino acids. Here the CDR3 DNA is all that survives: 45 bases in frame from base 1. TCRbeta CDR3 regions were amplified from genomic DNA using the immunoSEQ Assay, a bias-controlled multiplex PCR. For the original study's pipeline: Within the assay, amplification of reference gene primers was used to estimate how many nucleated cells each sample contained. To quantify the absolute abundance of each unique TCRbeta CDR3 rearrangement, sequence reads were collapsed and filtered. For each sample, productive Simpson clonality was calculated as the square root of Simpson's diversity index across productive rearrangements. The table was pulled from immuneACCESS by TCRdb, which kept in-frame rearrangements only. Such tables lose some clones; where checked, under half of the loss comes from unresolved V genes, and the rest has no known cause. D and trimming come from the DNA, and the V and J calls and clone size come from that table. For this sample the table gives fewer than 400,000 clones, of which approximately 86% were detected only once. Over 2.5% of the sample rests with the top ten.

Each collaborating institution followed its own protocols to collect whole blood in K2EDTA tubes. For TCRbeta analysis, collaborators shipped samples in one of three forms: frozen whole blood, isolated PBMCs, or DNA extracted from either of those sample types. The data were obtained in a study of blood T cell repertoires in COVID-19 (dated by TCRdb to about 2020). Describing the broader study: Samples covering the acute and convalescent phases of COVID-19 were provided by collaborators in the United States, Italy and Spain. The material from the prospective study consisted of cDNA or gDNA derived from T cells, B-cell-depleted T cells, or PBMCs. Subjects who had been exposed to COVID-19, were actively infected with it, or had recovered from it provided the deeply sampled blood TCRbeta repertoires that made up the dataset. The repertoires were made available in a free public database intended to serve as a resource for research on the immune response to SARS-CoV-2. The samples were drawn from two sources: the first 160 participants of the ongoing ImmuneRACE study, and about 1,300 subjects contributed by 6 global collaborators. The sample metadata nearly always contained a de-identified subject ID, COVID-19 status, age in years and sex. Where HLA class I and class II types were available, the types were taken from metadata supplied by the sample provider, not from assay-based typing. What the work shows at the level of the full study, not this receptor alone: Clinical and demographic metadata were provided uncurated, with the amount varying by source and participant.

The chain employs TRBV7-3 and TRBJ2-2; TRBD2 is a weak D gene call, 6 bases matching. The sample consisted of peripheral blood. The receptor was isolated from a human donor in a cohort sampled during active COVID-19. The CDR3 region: CASSFGGGGAGELFF. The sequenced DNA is TGTGCCAGCAGCTTCGGTGGAGGAGGGGCCGGGGAGCTGTTTTTT.